This T cell receptor (beta chain) was observed in a study of Ad26.COV2.S vaccination and SARS-CoV-2 variants. General observations from the study: Spike-specific TCR breadth was greater after Ad26.COV2.S than placebo. It was reported that spike-specific CD8+ and CD4+ T cell responses were substantially broad after vaccination.

Some clones are missing from TCRdb's copy, which holds only in-frame ones; the method was immunoSEQ multiplex PCR. Altogether 300,000 to 450,000 clones are present, roughly 94% being singletons, with the ten largest covering 3.5% to 4.5%. Turning to this clone: Its antigen is not identified.

Germline V CDR1 and CDR2: SGHTA, FQGNSA. The CDR3 runs 14 residues. V was cut by 5 bases and J by 8 bases, with 18 bases left in between. The sequence was collected from a human donor who had recovered from COVID-19. The chain has TRBV7-2 and TRBJ1-2, with a tentative D call TRBD1 (6 bases). The sequencing here drew on peripheral blood, taken after recovery from COVID-19. The DNA of the CDR3 is TGTGCCAGCAGCCCCCAGACAGGCACAAACGGCTACACCTTC. As protein: CASSPQTGTNGYTF.